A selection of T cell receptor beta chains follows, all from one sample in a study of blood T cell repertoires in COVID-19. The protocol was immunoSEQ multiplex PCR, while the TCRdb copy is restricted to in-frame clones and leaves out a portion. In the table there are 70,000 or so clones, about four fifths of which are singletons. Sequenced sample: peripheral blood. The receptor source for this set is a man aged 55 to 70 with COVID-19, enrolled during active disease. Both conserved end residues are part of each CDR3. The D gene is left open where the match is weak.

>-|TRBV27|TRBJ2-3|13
CASNEQGTDTQYF
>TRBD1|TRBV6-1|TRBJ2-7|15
CASSERQGLDNEQYF
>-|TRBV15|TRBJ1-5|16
CATSREFGLYNQPQHF
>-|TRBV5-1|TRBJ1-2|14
CASSLRFGEGGYTF
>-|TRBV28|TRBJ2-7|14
CASSLEGLRDEQYF
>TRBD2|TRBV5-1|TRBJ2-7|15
CASSLTGTSLYEQYF
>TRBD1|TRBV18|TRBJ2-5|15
CASSPGTGGEETQYF
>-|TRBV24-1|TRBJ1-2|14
CATSGESINYGYTF
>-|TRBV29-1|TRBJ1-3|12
CSVGGSGNTIYF
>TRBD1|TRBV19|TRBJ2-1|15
CASSKGGQGDNEQFF
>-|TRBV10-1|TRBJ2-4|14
CASSESVGQNIQYF
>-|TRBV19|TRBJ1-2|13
CASGEFGSYGYTF
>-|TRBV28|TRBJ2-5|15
CASSPPGGNQETQYF
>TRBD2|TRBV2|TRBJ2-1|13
CASTTLADNEQFF
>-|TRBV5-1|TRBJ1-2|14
CASSLESVNYGYTF
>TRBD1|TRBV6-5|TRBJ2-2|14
CASSYIQGAGELFF
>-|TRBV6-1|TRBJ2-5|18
CASSEADRGVAGVETQYF
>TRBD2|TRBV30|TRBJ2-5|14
CAWSMLAATETQYF
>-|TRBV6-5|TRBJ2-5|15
CASSLEVGPEETQYF
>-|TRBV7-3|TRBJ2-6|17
CASSLQGQSSGANVLTF
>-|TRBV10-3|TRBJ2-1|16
CAISPGPSGRDNEQFF
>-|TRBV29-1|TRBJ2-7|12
CSVDFSSYEQYF
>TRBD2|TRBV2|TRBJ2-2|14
CARGTSGNTGELFF
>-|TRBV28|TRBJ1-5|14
CASSLGQGDQPQHF
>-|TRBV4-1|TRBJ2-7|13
CASSQRSSYEQYF
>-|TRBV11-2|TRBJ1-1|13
CASSFYGNTEAFF
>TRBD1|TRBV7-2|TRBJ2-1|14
CASSLTLTGTEQFF
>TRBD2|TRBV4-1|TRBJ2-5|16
CASSATSGPPQETQYF
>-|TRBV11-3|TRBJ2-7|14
CASSLEVGGYEQYF
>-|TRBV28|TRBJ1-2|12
CASSFGVRGYTF
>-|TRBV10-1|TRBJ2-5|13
CASSAQIQETQYF
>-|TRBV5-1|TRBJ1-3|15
CASSPTLSSGNTIYF
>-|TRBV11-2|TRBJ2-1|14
CASSLVEGGNEQFF
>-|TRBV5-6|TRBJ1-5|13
CASSLAEGRPQHF
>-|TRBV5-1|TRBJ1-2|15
CASSRSTESNYGYTF
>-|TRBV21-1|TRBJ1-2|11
CASDSSYGYTF
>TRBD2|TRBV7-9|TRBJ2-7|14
CASSLTSGRYEQYF
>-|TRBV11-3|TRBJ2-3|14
CASSLDYSTDTQYF
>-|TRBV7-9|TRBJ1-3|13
CASSSGVGNTIYF
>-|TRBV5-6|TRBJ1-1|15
CASSASTGKDTEAFF
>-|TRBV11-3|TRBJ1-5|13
CASSIRGEEPQHF
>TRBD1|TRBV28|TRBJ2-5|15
CASSSPGQGQETQYF
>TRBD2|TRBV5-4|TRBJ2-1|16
CASSPTSGGLGGEQFF
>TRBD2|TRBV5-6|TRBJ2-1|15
CASSLVGTNSNEQFF
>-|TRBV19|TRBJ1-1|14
CASSIQPEQAGAFF
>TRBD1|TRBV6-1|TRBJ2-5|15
CASSEGDRVSETQYF
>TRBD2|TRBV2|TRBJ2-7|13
CASSKREVGEQYF
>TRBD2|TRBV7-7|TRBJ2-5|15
CASTLGAGDLETQYF